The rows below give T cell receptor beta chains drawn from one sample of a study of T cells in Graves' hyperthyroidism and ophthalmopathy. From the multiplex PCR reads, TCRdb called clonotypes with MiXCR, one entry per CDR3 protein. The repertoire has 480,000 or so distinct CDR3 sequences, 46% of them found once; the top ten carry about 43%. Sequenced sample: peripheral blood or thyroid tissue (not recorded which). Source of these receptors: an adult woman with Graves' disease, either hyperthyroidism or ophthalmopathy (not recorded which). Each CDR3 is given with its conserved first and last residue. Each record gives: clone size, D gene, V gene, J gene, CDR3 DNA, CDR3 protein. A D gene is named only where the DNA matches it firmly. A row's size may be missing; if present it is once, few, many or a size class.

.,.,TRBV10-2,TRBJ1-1,TGCGCCAGCAAATCGACGGGGGCCGAAGCTTTCTTT,CASKSTGAEAFF
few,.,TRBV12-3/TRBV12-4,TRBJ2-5,TGTGCCAGCAGTTTGACCCGGTACTTC,CASSLTRYF
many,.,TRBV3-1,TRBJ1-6,TGTGCCAGCAGCCAAGTCGGGGGGGACAATTCACCCCTCCACTTT,CASSQVGGDNSPLHF
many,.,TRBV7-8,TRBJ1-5,TGTGCCAGCAGCTTGGGTACTAATCAGCCCCAGCATTTT,CASSLGTNQPQHF
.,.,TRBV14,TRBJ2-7,TGTGCCAGCAGCCGGGCAGACCGATCCTACGAGCAGTACTTC,CASSRADRSYEQYF
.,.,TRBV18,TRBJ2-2,TGTGCCAGCTCACCAAACAGGGTGAACACCGGGGAGCTGTTTTTT,CASSPNRVNTGELFF
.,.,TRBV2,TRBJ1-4,TGTGCCAGCAGTGAGGGGGAGGAAGAACTGTTTTTT,CASSEGEEELFF
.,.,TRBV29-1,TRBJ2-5,TGCAGCAGTGAAGAGACCCAGTACTTC,CSSEETQYF
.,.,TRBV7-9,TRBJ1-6,TGTGCCAGCAGCCCCCCTTCGGGTTCACCCCTCCACTTT,CASSPPSGSPLHF
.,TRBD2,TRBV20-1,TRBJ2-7,TGCAGTGCTACCGGGACTAGCGGTAGGAGCTCCTACGAGCAGTACTTC,CSATGTSGRSSYEQYF
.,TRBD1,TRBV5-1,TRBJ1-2,TGCGCCAGCAGCCAAATGGGACAGTATGGCTACACCTTC,CASSQMGQYGYTF
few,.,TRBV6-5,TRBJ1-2,TGTGCCAGCAGTTACTTAGGGTTCCACGGCTACACCTTC,CASSYLGFHGYTF
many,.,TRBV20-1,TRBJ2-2,TGCAGTGCTAGCTTGGCGAGCACCGGGGAGCTGTTTTTT,CSASLASTGELFF
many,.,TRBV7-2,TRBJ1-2,TGTGCCAGCAGCTTAAGTGGCCTGGGCTCTTGGGGCTACACCTTC,CASSLSGLGSWGYTF
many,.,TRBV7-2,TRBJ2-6,TGTGCCAGCAGCTTAAAGGCGGGGGCCAACGTCCTGACTTTC,CASSLKAGANVLTF
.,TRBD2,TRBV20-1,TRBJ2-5,TGCAGTGCAACCCGGACTAGCGGGAGTGGGGTAGTTAACGAGACCCAGTACTTC,CSATRTSGSGVVNETQYF
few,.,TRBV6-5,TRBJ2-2,TGTGCCAGCAGTTACTCAGGGGGTGTACGGGAGCTGTTTTTT,CASSYSGGVRELFF
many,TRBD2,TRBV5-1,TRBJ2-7,TGCGCCAGCAGCTTGTGGCTAGCGGAAGAGCAGTACTTC,CASSLWLAEEQYF
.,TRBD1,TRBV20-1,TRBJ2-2,TGCAGTGCTAGTCGTCAGGGGGCCGGGGAGCTGTTTTTC,CSASRQGAGELFF
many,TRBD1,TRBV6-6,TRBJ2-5,TGTGCCAGCAGAAACACAGGGGGCGAGGAGACCCAGTACTTC,CASRNTGGEETQYF
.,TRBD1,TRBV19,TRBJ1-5,TGTGCCAGTAGTAAATCCTGGACAGGGGCCAATAGCAATCAGCCCCAGCATTTT,CASSKSWTGANSNQPQHF
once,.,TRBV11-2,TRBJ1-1,TGTGCCAGCAGCCCACCTGGGGAAGCTTTCTTT,CASSPPGEAFF
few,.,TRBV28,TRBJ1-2,TGTGCCAGCAGTTTATTTGGGTATGGCTACACCTTC,CASSLFGYGYTF
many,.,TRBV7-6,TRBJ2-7,TGTGCCAGCAGTCAGGCCATTTACGAGCAGTACTTC,CASSQAIYEQYF
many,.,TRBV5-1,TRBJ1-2,TGCGCCAGCAGCTCCGAGGGGGGGTCTGGCTACACCTTC,CASSSEGGSGYTF
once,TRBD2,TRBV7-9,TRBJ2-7,TGTGCCAGCAGCCACCGGGGCCCGGATAGCGGGGGAAGCTCCTACGAGCAGTACTTC,CASSHRGPDSGGSSYEQYF
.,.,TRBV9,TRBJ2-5,TGTGCCAGCAGCGCCCAAAGTCAGGGGCAAGAGACCCAGTACTTC,CASSAQSQGQETQYF
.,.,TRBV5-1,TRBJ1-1,TGCGCCAGCAGCTCCGGCCCGGAGAAAGCTTTCTTT,CASSSGPEKAFF
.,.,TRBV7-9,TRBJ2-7,TGTGCCAGCAGCTCGGACTTCCCCTCCTACGAGCAGTACTTC,CASSSDFPSYEQYF
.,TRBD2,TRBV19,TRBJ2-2,TGTGCCAGTAGTATCCTGACTAGCGGGGGGACCGGGGAGCTGTTTTTT,CASSILTSGGTGELFF
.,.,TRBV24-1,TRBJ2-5,TGTGCCACCAGTGATTTGCAGGGGAAGAGGGAGACCCAGTACTTC,CATSDLQGKRETQYF
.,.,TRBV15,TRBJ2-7,TGTGCCACCAGCAGTACGACACTCCCTGACTACGAGCAGTACTTC,CATSSTTLPDYEQYF
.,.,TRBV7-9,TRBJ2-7,TGTGCCAGCAGCCCCCCTTCGGGTAATACCTACGAGCAGTACTTC,CASSPPSGNTYEQYF
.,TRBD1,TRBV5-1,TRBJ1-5,TGCGCCAGCAGCTTGACGGGACAGAACAATCAGCCCCAGCATTTT,CASSLTGQNNQPQHF
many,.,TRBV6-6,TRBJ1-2,TGTGCCAGCAGTTACGGGGGCAGCCTCGTCAACTATGGCTACACCTTC,CASSYGGSLVNYGYTF
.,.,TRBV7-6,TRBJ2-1,TGTGCCAGCAGCTTACGTACGGGCTCCTACAATGAGCAGTTCTTC,CASSLRTGSYNEQFF
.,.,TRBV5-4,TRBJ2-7,TGTGCCAGCAGCTTGGCCAAAAGGGCAGGGAGCCACGAGCAGTACTTC,CASSLAKRAGSHEQYF
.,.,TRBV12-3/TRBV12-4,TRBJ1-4,TGTGCCAGCAGTCCCACAGCAACTAATGAAAAACTGTTTTTT,CASSPTATNEKLFF
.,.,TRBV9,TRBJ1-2,TGTGCCAGCAGGATAGGGCGTTCCTACACCTTC,CASRIGRSYTF
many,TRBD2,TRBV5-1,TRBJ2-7,TGCGCCAGCAGCTTGGGGTCTAGCGGATCCTACGAGCAGTACTTC,CASSLGSSGSYEQYF
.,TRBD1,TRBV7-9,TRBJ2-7,TGTGCCAGCAGCTACATCCAGGGGGCGCGACACGAGCAGTACTTC,CASSYIQGARHEQYF
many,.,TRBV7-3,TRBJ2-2,TGTGCCAGCAGCTTACCACCCGGGGAGCTGTTTTTT,CASSLPPGELFF
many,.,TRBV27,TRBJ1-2,TGTGCCAGCAGTTTTGCGGCGTCGGGCAACTATGGCTACACCTTC,CASSFAASGNYGYTF
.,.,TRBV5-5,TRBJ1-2,TGTGCCAGCAGCTTGGTATCCGGGGGCGATGGCTACACCTTC,CASSLVSGGDGYTF
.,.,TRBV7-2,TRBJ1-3,TGTGCCAGCAGCTTACTTTCCGACAGGAGTGGAAACACCATATATTTT,CASSLLSDRSGNTIYF
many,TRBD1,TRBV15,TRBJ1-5,TGTGCCACCGCCCCGGACAGGATGGGCAATCAGCCCCAGCATTTT,CATAPDRMGNQPQHF